Listed below are T cell receptor beta chains from one sample, sequenced in a study of blood T cell repertoires in COVID-19. This table comes from immunoSEQ multiplex PCR, and its TCRdb copy is limited to in-frame clones, with some not included. Among approximately 170,000 clones listed, roughly 88% were seen once. Sequencing input: peripheral blood. These TCRs come from a man aged 60-69 years who had recovered from COVID-19. Each CDR3 is given without its conserved first and last residue.

CDR3 protein: ASSLGQTYEQY; V gene: TRBV4-1; J gene: TRBJ2-7
CDR3 protein: ATGGGEPYEQY; V gene: TRBV3-1/TRBV3-2; J gene: TRBJ2-7
CDR3 protein: ASSLGGTGGINGGYT; V gene: TRBV5-4; J gene: TRBJ1-2
CDR3 protein: ASRLQGAGDTQY; V gene: TRBV19; J gene: TRBJ2-3
CDR3 protein: ASKRGAVGELF; V gene: TRBV6-5; J gene: TRBJ2-2
CDR3 protein: ASSDRDSQETQY; V gene: TRBV9; J gene: TRBJ2-5
CDR3 protein: ASSPGQGRTEAF; V gene: TRBV18; J gene: TRBJ1-1
CDR3 protein: ASSIQLYRDKIY; V gene: TRBV19; J gene: TRBJ1-3
CDR3 protein: ASSERQGNTEAF; V gene: TRBV2; J gene: TRBJ1-1
CDR3 protein: ASSAGQGETEAF; V gene: TRBV9; J gene: TRBJ1-1
CDR3 protein: ATSRVFGLGQGFVQPQH; V gene: TRBV15; J gene: TRBJ1-5
CDR3 protein: ASSLRPSGENSPLH; V gene: TRBV7-8; J gene: TRBJ1-6
CDR3 protein: ASSLGTQQGREKLF; V gene: TRBV5-1; J gene: TRBJ1-4
CDR3 protein: ASSVEGLAEQF; V gene: TRBV9; J gene: TRBJ2-1
CDR3 protein: SASSGYGYT; V gene: TRBV20-1; J gene: TRBJ1-2
CDR3 protein: ATSDSLEGRSNQPQH; V gene: TRBV24-1; J gene: TRBJ1-5
CDR3 protein: ASRSYYGYT; V gene: TRBV5-1; J gene: TRBJ1-2
CDR3 protein: ASTRGGQPQH; V gene: TRBV12-3/TRBV12-4; J gene: TRBJ1-5
CDR3 protein: ASGLGGVGEQF; V gene: TRBV5-4; J gene: TRBJ2-1
CDR3 protein: AWSGRILNTEAF; V gene: TRBV30; J gene: TRBJ1-1
CDR3 protein: ASSPGQSVSYEQY; V gene: TRBV7-9; J gene: TRBJ2-7
CDR3 protein: ASSRGQPGNTIY; V gene: TRBV14; J gene: TRBJ1-3
CDR3 protein: ASSEAGGEYNEQF; V gene: TRBV2; J gene: TRBJ2-1
CDR3 protein: ASSGRGASEETQY; V gene: TRBV5-1; J gene: TRBJ2-5
CDR3 protein: ASSLLQGARETQY; V gene: TRBV7-9; J gene: TRBJ2-5